These 9 T cell receptor beta chains came from one sample sequenced in a study of OX40 agonist ivuxolimab in advanced cancers. Libraries were made using the immunoSEQ multiplex PCR assay. In TCRdb, the immuneACCESS table is reduced to in-frame sequences with V and J assigned. These tables do not hold every clone; where another copy was compared, an unresolved V gene accounts for under half, and the others remain unexplained. The sample table lists approximately 90,000 clones, about 90% of them with a count of one. The ten largest clones represent approximately 1.5% of the sample. The source was CD4+ or CD8+ T cells sorted from blood, collected in a trial of the OX40 agonist ivuxolimab. The origin of the receptors is an adult with an advanced solid tumor such as melanoma, head and neck, liver or kidney cancer.

The chain combines TRBV10-3 with TRBJ2-7; D possibly corresponds to TRBD1 (6 bases). Germline loops: CDR1 ENHRY, CDR2 SYGVKD. The CDR3 totals 14 residues. V was cut by 7 bases and J by 5 bases, with 18 bases left in between. Here the CDR3 DNA reads TGTGCCATCAAGCCCACCTTACAGGGACACGAGCAGTACTTC. It encodes CAIKPTLQGHEQYF.

The V gene is TRBV6-5, the J gene TRBJ2-7; D remains ambiguous. V dropped 0 bases and J dropped 6 bases, with 15 bases sitting between them. CDR3 size: 15 residues. The germline gives CDR1 MNHEY, CDR2 SVGAGI. The CDR3 here is CASSYSTLGFGEQYF. The CDR3 DNA reads as TGTGCCAGCAGTTACTCGACTCTCGGGTTCGGCGAGCAGTACTTC.

This chain links TRBV7-9 with TRBJ2-1; the match to TRBD2 covers 7 bases. Germline V gene data show CDR1 as SEHNR and CDR2 as FQNEAQ (reference sequence). The length of the CDR3 is 18 residues. V gave up 5 bases and J gave up 3 bases; unmatched junction bases: 16. CDR3 in amino acids: CASSPRVGGAGFYNEQFF. The CDR3 bases are TGTGCCAGCAGCCCGCGTGTAGGTGGAGCGGGGTTCTACAATGAGCAGTTCTTC.

The V gene is TRBV7-3, the J gene TRBJ2-1; 14 nucleotides align to TRBD2. The CDR3 length is 16 residues. Germline V gives CDR1 SGHTA, CDR2 FQGTGA. V lost 5 bases to trimming and J lost 9 bases; unmatched junction nucleotides: 9. CDR3 coding DNA: TGTGCCAGCAGCCCCCGACTAGCGGGAGGGGCGGGTGAGCAGTTCTTC. Protein: CASSPRLAGGAGEQFF.

The V call is TRBV19, the J call TRBJ2-5; D tentatively fits TRBD1 or TRBD2 (5 bases each). This CDR3 region has 18 residues. Germline V gives CDR1 LNHDA, CDR2 SQIVND (reference sequence). With 5 bases removed from V and 5 bases from J, the gap between germline ends came to 27 bases. This CDR3 is CASSGPGPLDPLTETQYF. In DNA, the CDR3 is TGTGCCAGTAGTGGACCGGGACCGCTTGATCCCCTAACGGAGACCCAGTACTTC. The complete variable domain, with remaining parts taken from reference TRBV19 and TRBJ2-5, reads DGGITQSPKYLFRKEGQNVTLSCEQNLNHDAMYWYRQDPGQGLRLIYYSQIVNDFQKGDIAEGYSVSREKKESFPLTVTSAQKNPTAFYLCASSGPGPLDPLTETQYFGPGTRLLVL.

The chain couples TRBV30 to TRBJ2-1; 8 bases are shared with TRBD2. The length of the CDR3 is 14 residues. The germline V gene encodes CDR1 GTSNPN and CDR2 SVGIG (reference sequence). V shed 2 bases, J shed 6 bases, and the junction held 6 bases outside the gene matches. Written as DNA, the CDR3 is TGTGCCTGGAGTCCCGGACTAGCTCCCAATGAGCAGTTCTTC. This translates into CAWSPGLAPNEQFF.

This clone was detected only once. The chain is built from TRBV11-3 and TRBJ2-2; D may be TRBD1 (5 bases). Per the germline V gene, CDR1 is SGHNT and CDR2 is YENEEA. The CDR3 extends over 15 amino acids. V gave up 6 bases and J gave up 2 bases, with 13 bases separating them. In DNA, the CDR3 is TGTGCCAGCAGTCCCGGGCAGGGAAACACCGGGGAGCTGTTTTTT. It translates to CASSPGQGNTGELFF.

The rearrangement joins TRBV11-3 to TRBJ2-1, with D possibly being TRBD1 or TRBD2 (6 bases each). Germline-derived CDR1 and CDR2 are SGHNT and YENEEA. Trimming took off 5 bases at V and 9 bases at J, with 17 bases between the two ends. The CDR3 contains 14 residues. The DNA for the CDR3 is TGTGCCAGCAGCAGATTCGGGGGCGCAGCTGAGCAGTTCTTC. Protein sequence: CASSRFGGAAEQFF.

J is TRBJ2-5 and V is TRBV7-6, with a weak D call TRBD1 (7 bases). CDR3 length: 15 residues. The germline V gene has CDR1 SGHVS and CDR2 FNYEAQ. The germline V and J ends were trimmed by 1 base and 4 bases, with 13 bases remaining between them. CDR3: CASSLGQGGGETQYF. CDR3 sequence (DNA): TGTGCCAGCAGCTTAGGGCAGGGGGGCGGAGAGACCCAGTACTTC.